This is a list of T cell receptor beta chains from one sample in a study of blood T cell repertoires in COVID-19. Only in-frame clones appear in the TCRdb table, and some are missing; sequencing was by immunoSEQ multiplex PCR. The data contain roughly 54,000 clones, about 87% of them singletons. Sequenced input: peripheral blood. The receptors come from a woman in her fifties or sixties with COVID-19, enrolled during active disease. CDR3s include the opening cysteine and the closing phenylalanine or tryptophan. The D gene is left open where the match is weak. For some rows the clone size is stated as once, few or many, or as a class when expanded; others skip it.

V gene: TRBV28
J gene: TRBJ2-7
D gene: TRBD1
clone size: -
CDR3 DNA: TGTGCCAGCAGTCCACAGATGGACAGGGGTGAAGACGAGCAGTACTTC
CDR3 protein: CASSPQMDRGEDEQYF

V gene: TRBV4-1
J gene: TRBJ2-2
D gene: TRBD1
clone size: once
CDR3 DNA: TGCGCCAGCAGCCGACCGGGACAGTCGAACACCGGGGAGCTGTTTTTT
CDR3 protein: CASSRPGQSNTGELFF

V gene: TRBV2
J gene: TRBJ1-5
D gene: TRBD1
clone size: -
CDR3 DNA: TGTGCCAGCAGTGACCCGACAGGGCCGAATCAGCCCCAGCATTTT
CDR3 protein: CASSDPTGPNQPQHF

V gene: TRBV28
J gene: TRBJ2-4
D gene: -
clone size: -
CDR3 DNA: TGTGCCAGCAGTTCCCCCCGCGTGGCGGCAGCCAAAAACATTCAGTACTTC
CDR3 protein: CASSSPRVAAAKNIQYF

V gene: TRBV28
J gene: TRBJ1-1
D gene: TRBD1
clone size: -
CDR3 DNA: TGTGCCAGCAGTAGACAGGGGAGGACTGAAGCTTTCTTT
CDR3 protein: CASSRQGRTEAFF

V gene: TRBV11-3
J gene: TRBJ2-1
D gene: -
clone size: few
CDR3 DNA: TGTGCCAGCAGCTTAGGGTGGGCAGGGAATGAGCAGTTCTTC
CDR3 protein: CASSLGWAGNEQFF

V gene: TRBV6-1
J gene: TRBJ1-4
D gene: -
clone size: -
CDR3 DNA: TGTGCCAGCAGTGAAGCGACGGGGGGAACTAATGAAAAACTGTTTTTT
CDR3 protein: CASSEATGGTNEKLFF

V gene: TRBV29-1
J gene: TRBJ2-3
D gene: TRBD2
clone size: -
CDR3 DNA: TGCAGCGTTGAAGTGCCTCTAGCGGGCGAAACAGATACGCAGTATTTT
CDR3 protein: CSVEVPLAGETDTQYF

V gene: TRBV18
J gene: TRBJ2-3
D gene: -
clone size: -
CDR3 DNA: TGTGCCAGCTCACCGGGCCGGAACACAGATACGCAGTATTTT
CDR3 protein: CASSPGRNTDTQYF

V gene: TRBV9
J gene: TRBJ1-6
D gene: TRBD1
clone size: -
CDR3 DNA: TGTGCCAGCAGCTTCCGGCAGGGGGTGAATTCACCCCTCCACTTT
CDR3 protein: CASSFRQGVNSPLHF

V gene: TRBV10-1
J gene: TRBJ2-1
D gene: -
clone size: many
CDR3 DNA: TGCGCCAACCCCAGTGCGGGTGAGCAGTTCTTC
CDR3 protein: CANPSAGEQFF

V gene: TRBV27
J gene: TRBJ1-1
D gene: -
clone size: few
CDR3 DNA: TGTGCCAGCAAAGAGGGGGGGACTGAAGCTTTCTTT
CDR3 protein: CASKEGGTEAFF

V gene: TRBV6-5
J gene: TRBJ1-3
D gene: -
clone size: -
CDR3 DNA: TGTGCCAGCAGAACCTCAGTCAACTCTGGAAACACCATATATTTT
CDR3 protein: CASRTSVNSGNTIYF

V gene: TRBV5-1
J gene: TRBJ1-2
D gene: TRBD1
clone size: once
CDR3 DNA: TGCGCCAGCAGCTTAGGGGACAGGGGGTTACATGGCTACACCTTC
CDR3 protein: CASSLGDRGLHGYTF

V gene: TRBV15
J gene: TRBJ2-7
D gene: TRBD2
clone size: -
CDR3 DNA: TGTGCCACCAGCAGAGTAATAGCGGGAGTTAACGAGCAGTACTTC
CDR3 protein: CATSRVIAGVNEQYF

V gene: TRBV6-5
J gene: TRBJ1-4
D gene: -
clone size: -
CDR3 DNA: TGTGCCAGCAGTTACTCGACAGTTGGTGAAAAACTGTTTTTT
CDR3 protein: CASSYSTVGEKLFF

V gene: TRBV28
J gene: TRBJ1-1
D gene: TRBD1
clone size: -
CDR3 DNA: TGTGCCAGCAGTCCTACAGGGGGGAGGTACACTGAAGCTTTCTTT
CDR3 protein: CASSPTGGRYTEAFF

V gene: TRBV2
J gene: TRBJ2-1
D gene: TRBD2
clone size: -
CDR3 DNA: TGTGCCAGCAGTCCCAGGACTAGCGGGCCGCACAATGAGCAGTTCTTC
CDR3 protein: CASSPRTSGPHNEQFF

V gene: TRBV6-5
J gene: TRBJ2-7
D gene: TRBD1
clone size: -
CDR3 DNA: TGTGCCAGCAGTAGGGGACAGGGGCCCTACGAGCAGTACTTC
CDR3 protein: CASSRGQGPYEQYF

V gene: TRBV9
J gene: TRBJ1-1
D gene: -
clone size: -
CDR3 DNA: TGTGCCAGCAGCCCCAACTCCGACAGTCCGAACACTGAAGCTTTCTTT
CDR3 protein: CASSPNSDSPNTEAFF

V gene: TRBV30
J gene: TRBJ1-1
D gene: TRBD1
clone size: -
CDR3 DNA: TGTGCCTGGAGCCCAAGGGGACAGGGCGAAGCTTTCTTT
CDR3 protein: CAWSPRGQGEAFF

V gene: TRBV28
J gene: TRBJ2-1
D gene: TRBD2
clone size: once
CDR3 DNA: TGTGCCAGCAGTCCAGCGGGACGCTCCTACAATGAGCAGTTCTTC
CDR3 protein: CASSPAGRSYNEQFF

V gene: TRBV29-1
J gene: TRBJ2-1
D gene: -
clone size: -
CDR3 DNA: TGCAGCGTTGACAGGGTGGATGAGCAGTTCTTC
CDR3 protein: CSVDRVDEQFF

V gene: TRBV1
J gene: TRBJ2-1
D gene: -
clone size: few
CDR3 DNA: TGCACCAGCAGCCATTTGACTAGCGGGAGCAATGAGCAGTTCTTC
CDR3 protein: CTSSHLTSGSNEQFF

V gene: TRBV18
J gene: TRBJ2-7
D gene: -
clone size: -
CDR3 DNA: TGTGCCAGCACTTTTTATAGCTCCTACGAGCAGTACTTC
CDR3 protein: CASTFYSSYEQYF

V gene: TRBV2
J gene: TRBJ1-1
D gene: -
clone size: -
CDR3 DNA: TGTGCCAGCAGGGCACAGGGAGGGTACACTGAAGCTTTCTTT
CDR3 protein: CASRAQGGYTEAFF

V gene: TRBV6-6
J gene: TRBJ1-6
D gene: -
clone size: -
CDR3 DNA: TGTGCCAGCAGTTACCGCGGCGAAAGTAATTCACCCCTCCACTTT
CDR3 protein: CASSYRGESNSPLHF

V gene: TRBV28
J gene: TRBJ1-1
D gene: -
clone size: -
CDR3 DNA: TGTGCCAGCAGTCCATACCGACAGAACACTGAAGCTTTCTTT
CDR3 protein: CASSPYRQNTEAFF

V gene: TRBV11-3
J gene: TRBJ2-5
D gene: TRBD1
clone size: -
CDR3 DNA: TGTGCCAGCAGCCCATTCGACAGGGAAGAGACCCAGTACTTC
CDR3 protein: CASSPFDREETQYF

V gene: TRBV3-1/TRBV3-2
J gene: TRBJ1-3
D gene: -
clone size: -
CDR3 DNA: TGTGCCAGCCAAACAGGGACCTCTGGAAACACCATATATTTT
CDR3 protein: CASQTGTSGNTIYF

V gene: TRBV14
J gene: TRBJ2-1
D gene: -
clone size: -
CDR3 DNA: TGTGCCAGCAACCAAGGTGTCAGCAATGAGCAGTTCTTC
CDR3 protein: CASNQGVSNEQFF

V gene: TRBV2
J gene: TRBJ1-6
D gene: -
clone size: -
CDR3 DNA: TGTGCCAGCTTGGCCCAGGCTTTGGATTATTCACCCCTCCACTTT
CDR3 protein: CASLAQALDYSPLHF

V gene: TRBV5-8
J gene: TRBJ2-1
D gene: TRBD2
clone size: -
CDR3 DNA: TGTGCCAGCAGCTTACTGACTAGCGGGTACAATGAGCAGTTCTTC
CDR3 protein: CASSLLTSGYNEQFF